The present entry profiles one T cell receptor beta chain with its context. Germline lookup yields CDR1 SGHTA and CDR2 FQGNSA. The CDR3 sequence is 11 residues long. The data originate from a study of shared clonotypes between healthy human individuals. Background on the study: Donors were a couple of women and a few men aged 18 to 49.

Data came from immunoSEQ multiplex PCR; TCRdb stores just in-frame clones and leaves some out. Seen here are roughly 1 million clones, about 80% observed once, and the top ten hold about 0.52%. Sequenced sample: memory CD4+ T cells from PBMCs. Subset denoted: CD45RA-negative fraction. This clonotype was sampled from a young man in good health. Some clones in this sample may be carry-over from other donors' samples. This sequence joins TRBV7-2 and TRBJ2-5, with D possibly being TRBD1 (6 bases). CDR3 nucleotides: TGTGCTTCAGGGGTGCAAGAGACCCAGTACTTC. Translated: CASGVQETQYF.